This section outlines one T cell receptor (beta chain) sequence together with its context. The antigen it recognizes is unknown. Per-base qualities were not stored, and no clone one base away is much larger. The CDR3 regions of human TCRbeta chains were analyzed by immunosequencing. The authors processed their data as follows. TCRs in the repertoires were compared against a reference library of SARS-CoV-2-specific TCRs that had been generated with the MIRA antigen-specificity platform. Breadth was defined as the fraction of unique TCRs that were SARS-CoV-2-associated, and depth was defined as the fraction of total T cells that were SARS-CoV-2-associated. Each spike-specific TCR was assigned to its reactive spike region and to a CD4 or CD8 class using the MIRA data. Log10-transformed breadth and depth values were compared by one-way ANOVA with Sidak's multiple comparisons tests. Entries here come from immuneACCESS through TCRdb and include only in-frame sequences with V and J called. Some clones fail to appear in such tables; in the studies checked, an unresolved V gene covers under half of the shortfall, and the cause of the remainder is unknown. V, J and clone size derive from that table, while D and trimming were established from the DNA sequence. This sample lists about 140,000 clones; 80% to 95% were detected once. The ten top clones hold around 0.85% of the sample.

The data stem from a study of T cell responses to AZD1222 COVID-19 vaccine (dated by TCRdb to the early 2020s). Turning to the overall study: A total of approximately 240 trial participants underwent TCR sequencing, of whom 200 to 220 had received two doses of AZD1222 and around 25 had received two doses of the MenACWY control vaccine. Enrollment into the trials was organized by age into subgroups of 18-55, 56-69 and 70-plus years, and those subgroups contained approximately 150, 30 and 60 TCR-sequenced participants, respectively. General findings and caveats noted by the study authors: After two AZD1222 doses, both the breadth and the depth of spike-specific TCRs were significantly higher than at day 0 and than in MenACWY recipients. Participants were mostly white British and included more females than males, and it was suggested by the authors that clonal diversity may have been underestimated. The 56-69-year group was small, and its depth increase did not reach significance, likely because of low power. Because no day 14 peak-response samples were available, repertoires were characterized only after the peak T cell response. The whole spike protein was spanned by vaccine-associated CD4 TCRs, and dominant responses were seen in regions 160-218 and 743-854. Nearly half of unique spike-specific TCRs reportedly recognized epitopes outside regions mutated in the B.1.351 and B.1.1.7 variants. Conclusions about previously exposed vaccinees are limited because only 5 or 6 AZD1222 recipients were SARS-CoV-2 seropositive at baseline.

Per the publication, the time point label means: baseline before first vaccination. The treatment or condition label, as the study defines it: meningococcal conjugate vaccine given as trial control. Samples from vaccinated people were obtained from the UK trials COV001 and COV002, which included a single-blind randomized controlled phase 2/3 trial of AZD1222 (ChAdOx1 nCoV-19) in healthy adults. For TCRbeta chain sequencing, PBMC samples from trial participants were taken at day 0 and at day 28 after the second dose. The V end gives up 3 bases and the J end 2 bases, leaving 9 bases in the junction not matched to a gene. According to the germline V gene, CDR1 reads SGDLS and CDR2 reads YYNGEE. The CDR3 holds 16 amino acids from the cysteine to the phenylalanine. Only the CDR3 DNA is retained, 48 bases long and in frame from the first base.

This receptor was obtained from an adult in good health. This material consisted of peripheral blood, taken on day 0 of MenACWY control vaccination. This sequence uses TRBV9 and TRBJ1-2, and TRBD1 aligns with 8 junction nucleotides. The CDR3 corresponds to CASSGWTGTQNYGYTF. The base sequence is TGTGCCAGCAGCGGATGGACAGGGACTCAAAACTATGGCTACACCTTC.